A selection of T cell receptor beta chains follows, all from one sample in a study of cytomegalovirus exposure and HLA in healthy donors. Produced via immunoSEQ multiplex PCR; TCRdb's table is partial and in-frame only. Of roughly 200,000 clones in the sample, more than 65% were seen once. The sequenced material came from PBMCs. These receptors came from a woman between 50 and 59 years old in good health and CMV-seronegative. Each CDR3 is given with its conserved first and last residue. The D gene is left open where the match is weak. Clone size is shown for a subset of rows, as once, few, many or a class of expanded clone.

cdr3_aa | cdr3_nt | d_call | j_call | clone_size | v_call
CASSSGKTGVSYEQYF | TGTGCCAGCAGCTCCGGTAAGACGGGAGTATCCTACGAGCAGTACTTC | NA | TRBJ2-7 | NA | TRBV7-9
CASRSRTGPYEQYF | TGCGCCAGCAGATCTCGGACAGGCCCCTACGAGCAGTACTTC | TRBD1 | TRBJ2-7 | NA | TRBV5-1
CASGGQGAYTEAFF | TGTGCCAGCGGCGGACAGGGGGCTTACACTGAAGCTTTCTTT | TRBD1 | TRBJ1-1 | NA | TRBV6-5
CASSISDERGAQYF | TGTGCCAGTAGTATATCGGATGAGCGGGGTGCCCAGTACTTC | TRBD2 | TRBJ2-5 | NA | TRBV19
CASGTQGKWQPQHF | TGTGCCAGCGGAACGCAGGGTAAATGGCAGCCCCAGCATTTT | NA | TRBJ1-5 | NA | TRBV28
CASSVEGTASEKLFF | TGTGCCAGCAGCGTAGAGGGGACAGCTTCCGAAAAACTGTTTTTT | TRBD1 | TRBJ1-4 | NA | TRBV9
CASSIEPGLDNEQYF | TGTGCCAGTAGTATAGAGCCAGGGCTTGACAACGAGCAGTACTTC | NA | TRBJ2-7 | NA | TRBV19
CATGSDGVPDTQYF | TGTGCCACCGGGTCGGATGGCGTACCAGATACGCAGTATTTT | NA | TRBJ2-3 | few | TRBV7-8
CASSQEIGGHYEQYF | TGCGCCAGCAGCCAAGAAATCGGGGGGCACTACGAGCAGTACTTC | NA | TRBJ2-7 | once | TRBV4-3
CASSLQGGTEAFF | TGTGCCAGCAGCCTCCAGGGTGGCACTGAAGCTTTCTTT | NA | TRBJ1-1 | NA | TRBV7-3